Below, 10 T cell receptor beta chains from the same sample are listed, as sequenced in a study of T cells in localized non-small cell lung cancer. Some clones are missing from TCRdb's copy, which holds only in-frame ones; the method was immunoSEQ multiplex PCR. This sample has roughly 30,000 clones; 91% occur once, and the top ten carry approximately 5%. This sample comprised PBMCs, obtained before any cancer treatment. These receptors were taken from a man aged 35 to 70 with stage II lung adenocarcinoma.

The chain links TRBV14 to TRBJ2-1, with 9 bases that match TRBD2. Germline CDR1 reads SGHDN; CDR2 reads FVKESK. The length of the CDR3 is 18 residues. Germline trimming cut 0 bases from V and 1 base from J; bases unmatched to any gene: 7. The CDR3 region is CASSQDRGGRESYNEQFF. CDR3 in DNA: TGTGCCAGCAGCCAAGATAGGGGCGGGAGGGAGTCCTACAATGAGCAGTTCTTC.

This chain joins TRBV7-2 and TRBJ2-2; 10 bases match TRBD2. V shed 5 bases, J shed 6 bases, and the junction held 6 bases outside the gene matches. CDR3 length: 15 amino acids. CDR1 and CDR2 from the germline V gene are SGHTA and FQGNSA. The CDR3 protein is CASSQNSGRPGELFF. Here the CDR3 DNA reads TGTGCCAGCAGCCAGAATAGCGGGAGGCCCGGGGAGCTGTTTTTT.

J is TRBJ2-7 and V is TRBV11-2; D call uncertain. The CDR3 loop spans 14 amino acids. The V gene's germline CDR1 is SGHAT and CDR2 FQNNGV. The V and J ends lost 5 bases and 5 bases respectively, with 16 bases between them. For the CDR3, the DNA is TGTGCCAGCAGCATCCCTGCAGGCCACCACGAGCAGTACTTC. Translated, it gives CASSIPAGHHEQYF. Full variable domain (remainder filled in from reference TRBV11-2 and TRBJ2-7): EAGVAQSPRYKIIEKRQSVAFWCNPISGHATLYWYQQILGQGPKLLIQFQNNGVVDDSQLPKDRFSAERLKGVDSTLKIQPAKLEDSAVYLCASSIPAGHHEQYFGPGTRLTVT.

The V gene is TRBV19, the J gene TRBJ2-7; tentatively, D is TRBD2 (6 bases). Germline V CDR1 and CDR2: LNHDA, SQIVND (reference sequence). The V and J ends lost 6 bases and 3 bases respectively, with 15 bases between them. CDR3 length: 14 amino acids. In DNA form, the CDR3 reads TGTGCCAGTAGCTATAGCGGACGTGGCTACGAGCAGTACTTC. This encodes CASSYSGRGYEQYF.

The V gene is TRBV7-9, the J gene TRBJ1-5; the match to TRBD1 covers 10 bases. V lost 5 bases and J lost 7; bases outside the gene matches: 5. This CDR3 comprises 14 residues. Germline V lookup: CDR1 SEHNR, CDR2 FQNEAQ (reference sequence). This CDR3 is CASSRVDRGQPQHF. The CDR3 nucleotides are TGTGCCAGCAGCCGTGTGGACAGGGGGCAGCCCCAGCATTTT.

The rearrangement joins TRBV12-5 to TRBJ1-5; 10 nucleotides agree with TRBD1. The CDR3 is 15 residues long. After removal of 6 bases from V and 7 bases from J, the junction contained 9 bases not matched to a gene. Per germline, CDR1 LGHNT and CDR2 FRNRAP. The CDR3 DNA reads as TGTGCTAGTGGCCAAGGGGGACAGGGGCTACAGCCCCAGCATTTT. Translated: CASGQGGQGLQPQHF.

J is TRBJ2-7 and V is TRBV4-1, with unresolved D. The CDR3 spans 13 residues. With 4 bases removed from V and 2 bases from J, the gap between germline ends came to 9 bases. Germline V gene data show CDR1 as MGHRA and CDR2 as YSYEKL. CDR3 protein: CASSLEITYEQYF. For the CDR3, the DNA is TGCGCCAGCAGCCTGGAGATAACCTACGAGCAGTACTTC.

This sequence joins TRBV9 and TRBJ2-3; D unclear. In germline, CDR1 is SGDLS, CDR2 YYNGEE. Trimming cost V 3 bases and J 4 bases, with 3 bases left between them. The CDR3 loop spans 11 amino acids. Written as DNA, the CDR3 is TGTGCCAGCAGCGGCTCAGATACGCAGTATTTT. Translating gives CASSGSDTQYF.

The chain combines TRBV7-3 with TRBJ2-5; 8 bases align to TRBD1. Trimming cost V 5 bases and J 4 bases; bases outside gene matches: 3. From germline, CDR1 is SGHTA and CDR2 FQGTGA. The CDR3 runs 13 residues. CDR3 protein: CASSPGTGETQYF. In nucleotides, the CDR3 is TGTGCCAGCAGCCCGGGGACAGGAGAGACCCAGTACTTC.

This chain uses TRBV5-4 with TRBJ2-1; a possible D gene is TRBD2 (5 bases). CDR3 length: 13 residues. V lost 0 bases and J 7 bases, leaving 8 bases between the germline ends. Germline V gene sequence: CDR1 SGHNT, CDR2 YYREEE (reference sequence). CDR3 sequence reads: CASSLAGKNEQFF. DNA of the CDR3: TGTGCCAGCAGCTTGGCCGGGAAGAATGAGCAGTTCTTC. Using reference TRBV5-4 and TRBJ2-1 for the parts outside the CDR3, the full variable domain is ETGVTQSPTHLIKTRGQQVTLRCSSQSGHNTVSWYQQALGQGPQFIFQYYREEENGRGNFPPRFSGLQFPNYSSELNVNALELDDSALYLCASSLAGKNEQFFGPGTRLTVL.